This entry features one T cell receptor (beta chain) sequence. This clonotype was seen only a few times. This receptor's antigen is unknown. No qualities accompany the bases; no much larger clone lies one base away. TCRdb names Illumina NovaSeq 6000 as the instrument used. TCRalpha and TCRbeta cDNA libraries were constructed by 5'RACE with constant-segment primers, with sample barcodes and unique molecular identifiers being introduced. Trizol reagent was used to extract RNA from every sample. Library amplification was performed in two PCR steps, and a second sample barcode and Illumina TruSeq adapters were introduced in the second step. Libraries were sequenced on an Illumina NovaSeq with 2 x 150 bp paired-end reads. As for how the authors treated the data: The reads were demultiplexed and collapsed into UMI-guided consensus sequences using migec v1.2.7. Using mixcr v2.1.11, UMI consensuses were aligned to TRA and TRB V and J templates and then assembled into clonotypes. Clonotypes were classified as expanded or contracted when called significant by both edgeR and NoisET, with noise models trained on biological replicates. edgeR calls used a false discovery rate-adjusted p below 0.01 and a log2 fold-change threshold of 1. As an exploratory analysis of dynamics, max-normalized trajectories of the 1000 most abundant clonotypes were examined by PCA with hierarchical clustering. Separately sequenced CD4+ and CD8+ repertoires were used to assign a CD4 or CD8 phenotype to each responding clone. TCRdb redid the processing of the public reads, applying fastp at Q25 and MiXCR, and retained in-frame beta chains. When rows share a CDR3 protein, they turn into one entry using the most common DNA and genes. What appears here as the V and J calls and clone size reflects TCRdb's work, not the paper's. The sample table lists roughly 240,000 distinct CDR3 sequences, about 16% of them with a count of one. The top ten clones comprise 2% to 2.5% of the sample.

This sample is part of a study of T-cell memory formation after mild COVID-19 (dated by TCRdb to the early 2020s). About the investigation overall: Most TCR sequence clusters were specific to one of the two donors. Longitudinal TCRalpha and TCRbeta repertoire sequencing tracked T-cell clones expanding and contracting after mild COVID-19 in two donors. Two young, previously healthy adult volunteers made up the cohort, one male and one female.

Ficoll-Paque density gradient centrifugation was the method used to isolate PBMCs. Beyond this particular receptor, the publication reports: Only two mild cases were covered by the study, and larger cohorts that include severe cases with pre-infection samples were considered necessary. Contracting CD4+ clones turned up mainly in the CM and EM memory subsets, whereas EMRA was where CD8+ clones were enriched. Balanced CD4/CD8 phenotypes were observed for clones contracting from day 15 to 85, whereas a bias towards CD4+ was observed for a second wave of clones expanding from day 15 to 37. Some responding clones were detected in pre-infection memory, suggesting pre-existing cross-reactive memory T cells joined the SARS-CoV-2 response. Whether the second-wave clones peaking on day 37 were SARS-CoV-2 specific was not confirmed.

V drops 4 bases and J drops 9 bases, leaving 13 bases in between. CDR3 length: 14 amino acids, cysteine to phenylalanine. Only the CDR3 portion is preserved as DNA: 42 bases, with reading frame beginning at the first base. Per the germline V gene, SGHVS is the CDR1 and FNYEAQ is the CDR2. This TCR derives from an adult woman who had mild COVID-19 (a few samples of this study predate the infection). The sample titles of this study are shuffled in the database, so cell type and time point are left out; the donor was told from shared clones. The chain is encoded by TRBV7-6 joined to TRBJ1-6, with no confidently assigned D gene. The source material was PBMCs or a T cell subset sorted from them (not recorded which). The CDR3 region has the sequence CASSSSARSSPLHF. In nucleotide form, the sequence is TGTGCCAGCAGCTCCTCCGCAAGGAGTTCACCCCTCCACTTT. The CDR3, completed at both ends by the reference TRBV7-6 and TRBJ1-6 genes, gives the full variable domain GAGVSQSPRYKVTKRGQDVALRCDPISGHVSLYWYRQALGQGPEFLTYFNYEAQQDKSGLPNDRFSAERPEGSISTLTIQRTEQRDSAMYRCASSSSARSSPLHFGNGTRLTVT.